The next 9 T cell receptor beta chains were all read from a single sample in a study of blood T cells in healthy people across ages. With a J-beta primer mix and a sample-barcoded 5' primer, a second PCR ran 7 to 11 cycles. TCRdb re-derived calls from the 5' RACE reads in MiXCR, one entry per CDR3 protein. This sample has approximately 800,000 distinct CDR3 sequences, with more than 20% found just once. Separately, the same data were catalogued under a study of T cells of mothers and their children.

Sequences were obtained from blood. Receptors originate from a boy aged 5 to 17 in good health.

This clonotype occurred a few times. The chain recombines TRBV6-1 with TRBJ2-1; D is unclear. The CDR3 runs to 14 residues. Looked up from germline, CDR1 is MNHNS and CDR2 is SASEGT. V lost 6 bases, J lost 0 bases, and 9 bases lay in between. DNA for the CDR3: TGTGCCAGCAGGAGCTCGAGCTCCTACAATGAGCAGTTCTTC. As protein: CASRSSSSYNEQFF.

The chain carries TRBV7-9 and TRBJ1-1; the D is unclear. Germline V CDR1 and CDR2: SEHNR, FQNEAQ (reference sequence). Trimming stripped 6 bases from V and 11 bases from J, with 16 bases between. The CDR3 loop spans 12 amino acids. CDR3 sequence: CASSSYSLEAFF. CDR3 DNA: TGTGCCAGCAGTTCTTACAGCTTGGAGGCTTTCTTT.

The V gene is TRBV7-9, the J gene TRBJ2-1; tentative D call: TRBD2 (5 bases). The V and J ends lost 3 bases and 9 bases respectively, with 12 bases between them. In germline, CDR1 is SEHNR, CDR2 FQNEAQ (reference sequence). This CDR3 is built from 13 residues. CDR3 coding DNA: TGTGCCAGCAGCTTGACCCGGGATGCTGAGCAGTTCTTC. This sequence encodes CASSLTRDAEQFF.

The rearrangement uses TRBV20-1 and TRBJ2-5, with D unclear. The J call may be mistaken, given a closer DNA end match to TRBJ2-1. CDR1 and CDR2 (germline): DFQATT, SNEGSKA (reference sequence). CDR3 length: 13 amino acids. The CDR3 loop is CSARGSNNNEQFF. CDR3 sequence (DNA): TGCAGTGCTAGAGGGTCTAACAACAATGAGCAGTTCTTC.

This clonotype was observed a handful of times. The chain uses TRBV20-1 and TRBJ2-5, with 8 bases that match TRBD1. The CDR3 is 13 amino acids. J was trimmed by 5 bases and V by 3 bases; bases with no gene match: 5. CDR1 and CDR2 (germline): DFQATT, SNEGSKA (reference sequence). The CDR3 bases are TGCAGTGCTAGCAGGGGGCGGTGGGAGACCCAGTACTTC. Translation gives CSASRGRWETQYF.

The chain employs TRBV5-1 and TRBJ2-7; D is possibly TRBD1 or TRBD2 (5 bases each). The end of the DNA fits TRBJ2-1 better, so the J call may be wrong. This CDR3 contains 12 residues. Germline V gene sequence: CDR1 SGHRS, CDR2 YFSETQ. CDR3 DNA sequence: TGCGCCAGCAGCTCCCCGGGACCTGAGCAGTTCTTC. Translation: CASSSPGPEQFF.

This clonotype was recorded many times. The chain couples TRBV3-1 to TRBJ2-1; D perhaps matches TRBD2 (6 bases). The CDR3 runs 15 residues. Germline V gives CDR1 LGHDT, CDR2 YNNKEL (reference sequence). The V end was cut by 5 bases, the J end by 0 bases, with 11 bases between. CDR3 loop: CASSFRRGSYNEQFF. As DNA, the CDR3 is TGTGCCAGCAGCTTCCGGAGGGGCTCCTACAATGAGCAGTTCTTC.

The chain joins TRBV7-9 to TRBJ1-1; D is undetermined. This CDR3 is built from 14 residues. The germline CDR1 and CDR2 sequences are SEHNR and FQNEAQ (reference sequence). The V gene lost 1 base and the J gene lost 0 bases, with 6 bases spanning the gap. CDR3 protein: CASSLVLVNTEAFF. CDR3 nucleotide sequence: TGTGCCAGCAGCTTAGTACTTGTGAACACTGAAGCTTTCTTT.

This chain connects TRBV18 to TRBJ2-5; 7 bases are a match to TRBD1. Germline V gene sequence: CDR1 KGHSH, CDR2 LQKENI. The CDR3 has 14 amino acids. Trimming at V came to 4 bases and at J to 5 bases, leaving 7 bases not matched to a gene. The CDR3 spells CASSRMRGPETQYF. The CDR3, as DNA: TGTGCCAGCTCACGGATGAGGGGGCCCGAGACCCAGTACTTC.